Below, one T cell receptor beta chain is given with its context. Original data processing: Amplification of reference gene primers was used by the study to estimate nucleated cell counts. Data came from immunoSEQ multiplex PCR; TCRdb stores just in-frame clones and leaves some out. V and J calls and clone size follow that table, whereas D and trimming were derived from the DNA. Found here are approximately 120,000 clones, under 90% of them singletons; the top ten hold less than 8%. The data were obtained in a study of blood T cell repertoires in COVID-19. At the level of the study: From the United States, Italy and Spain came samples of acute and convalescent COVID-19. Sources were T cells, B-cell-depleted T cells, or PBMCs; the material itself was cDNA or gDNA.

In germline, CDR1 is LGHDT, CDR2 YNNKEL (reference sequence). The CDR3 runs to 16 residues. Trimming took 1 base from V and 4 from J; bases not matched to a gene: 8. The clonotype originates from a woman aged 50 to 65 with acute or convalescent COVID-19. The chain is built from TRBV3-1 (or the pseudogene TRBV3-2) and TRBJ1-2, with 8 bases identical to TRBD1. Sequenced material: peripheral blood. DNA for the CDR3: TGTGCCAGCAGCCAAGGGGGCAGGGGGCTCGTCTATGGCTACACCTTC. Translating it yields CASSQGGRGLVYGYTF.